The T cell receptor (beta chain) described here comes from a study of blood T cell repertoires in COVID-19. Across the study: Both acute and convalescent COVID-19 samples were obtained from the United States, Italy and Spain.

The V gene end was trimmed by 0 bases and the J gene end by 4 bases; junction bases not matched to a gene: 2. CDR1 and CDR2 (germline): MNHEY, SVGEGT. The CDR3 length is 15 residues. TCRdb's table, derived via immunoSEQ multiplex PCR, lists solely in-frame clones and lacks some. Here the sample spans 210,000 or so clones, about 88% being singletons. The receptor was derived from a woman aged 40 to 50 who had recovered from COVID-19. The genes are TRBV6-2 or TRBV6-3 and TRBJ1-5; 8 bases are shared with TRBD1. Sequencing used peripheral blood. CDR3 region: CASSYSYRGNQPQHF. DNA for the CDR3: TGTGCCAGCAGTTACTCGTACAGGGGGAATCAGCCCCAGCATTTT.